What follows are 23 T cell receptor beta chains derived from one specimen sequenced in a study of blood T cell repertoires in COVID-19. Sequenced by immunoSEQ multiplex PCR; TCRdb stores in-frame clones only, minus some. Of fewer than 250,000 clones in the sample, 80% were seen once. The sequenced sample consisted of PBMCs or T cells enriched from blood (not recorded which). The receptors here all came from a woman in her thirties or forties with acute COVID-19.

Details on this clone: The same CDR3 arises from other DNA sequences in this sample as well. The chain carries TRBV6-4 and TRBJ1-6; no definite D call. V lost 0 bases and J lost 7, with 10 bases in between. Per germline, CDR1 MRHNA and CDR2 SNTAGT. The CDR3 is 15 amino acids. CDR3 in DNA: TGTGCCAGCAGTGACTCGGACTCCGGGAATTCACCCCTCCACTTT. Its protein product is CASSDSDSGNSPLHF.

The chain combines TRBV7-8 with TRBJ2-7, with 9 bases fitting TRBD2. The CDR3 is 16 residues long. Germline-derived CDR1 and CDR2 are SGHVS and FQNEAQ. Losses at the gene ends were 3 bases for V and 2 bases for J; bases not matched to a gene: 8. CDR3 residues: CASSLGAASGTYEQYF. CDR3 DNA sequence: TGTGCCAGCAGCTTGGGCGCCGCTAGCGGGACCTACGAGCAGTACTTC.

This clone was observed once. The genes are TRBV28 and TRBJ1-2; 9 nucleotides line up with TRBD1. Germline lookup yields CDR1 MDHEN and CDR2 SYDVKM. The CDR3 is 14 residues long. V was pared by 5 bases and J by 3 bases, with 4 bases of the junction left unmatched. CDR3 coding DNA: TGTGCCAGCAGTCTCCGGGACAGGGACTATGGCTACACCTTC. Its translation is CASSLRDRDYGYTF.

V gene TRBV7-2 combines with J gene TRBJ1-3, with 9 bases that match TRBD1. V shed 5 bases, J shed 4 bases, and the junction held 6 bases outside the gene matches. Germline V gene data show CDR1 as SGHTA and CDR2 as FQGNSA. CDR3 length equals 15 residues. The CDR3 nucleotides are TGTGCCAGCAGCCTCAGGACAGGGGACGGAAACACCATATATTTT. Protein product: CASSLRTGDGNTIYF.

V and J are TRBV7-2 and TRBJ1-4, with D possibly TRBD1 on 6 matching bases. Germline CDR1 is SGHTA and CDR2 is FQGNSA. This CDR3 has 15 amino acids. V lost 1 base and J lost 8, with 14 bases in between. This chain's CDR3 is CASSLGTDAWEKLFF. For the CDR3, the DNA is TGTGCCAGCAGCTTAGGGACAGATGCTTGGGAAAAACTGTTTTTT.

The rearrangement links TRBV4-1 to TRBJ2-3; 7 nucleotides align to TRBD2. Germline values: CDR1 MGHRA, CDR2 YSYEKL. With V trimmed by 9 bases and J by 0 bases, 6 bases remained unmatched. CDR3 length: 14 residues. The CDR3 loop is CASAIAGSTDTQYF. For the CDR3, the DNA is TGCGCCAGTGCCATAGCGGGCAGCACAGATACGCAGTATTTT.

V gene TRBV30 combines with J gene TRBJ2-7, with 12 nucleotides matching TRBD1. With 0 bases clipped from V and 7 bases from J, the junction kept 7 bases outside the gene matches. Germline CDR1 reads GTSNPN; CDR2 reads SVGIG (reference sequence). The CDR3 consists of 15 residues. The CDR3 nucleotides are TGTGCCTGGAGTGTCTCCGGGACAGGGGGCTGGGAGCAGTACTTC. Its protein is CAWSVSGTGGWEQYF.

The V call is TRBV12-3 or TRBV12-4, the J call TRBJ2-3; D gene uncertain. The CDR3 extends over 11 amino acids. Between the trimmed V and J ends, which lost 8 bases and 3 bases, there was a span of 6 bases. The DNA for the CDR3 is TGTGCCAGCGCTAGAACAGATACGCAGTATTTT. Protein sequence: CASARTDTQYF.

This clone was picked up a small number of times. The chain recombines TRBV7-2 with TRBJ2-7, with 12 bases that match TRBD2. Trimming cost V 1 base and J 5 bases; bases outside gene matches: 9. Germline V CDR1 and CDR2: SGHTA, FQGNSA. This CDR3 region has 17 residues. CDR3 sequence (DNA): TGTGCCAGCAGCTTAGTGCCTAGCGGGAGGGGGGTCGACGAGCAGTACTTC. This codes for CASSLVPSGRGVDEQYF.

The chain recombines TRBV15 with TRBJ1-3, with D uncertain. This CDR3 is 14 amino acids long. Between the trimmed V and J ends, which lost 0 bases and 4 bases, there was a span of 7 bases. Germline V gene sequence: CDR1 LNHNV, CDR2 YYDKDF (reference sequence). As DNA, the CDR3 is TGTGCCACCAGCAGAGATCCGAGGGGAAACACCATATATTTT. It yields the protein CATSRDPRGNTIYF.

The chain has TRBV28 and TRBJ1-1; TRBD1 might be the D (6 bases). Germline V gives CDR1 MDHEN, CDR2 SYDVKM. The CDR3 length is 16 residues. V lost 4 bases, J lost 0 bases, and 15 bases lay in between. As DNA, the CDR3 is TGTGCCAGCAGTTCCCCGACCAGGACAGTGAACACTGAAGCTTTCTTT. This codes for CASSSPTRTVNTEAFF.

The rearrangement links TRBV5-5 to TRBJ2-7; 9 bases are a match to TRBD1. Germline V gives CDR1 SGHKS, CDR2 YYEKEE (reference sequence). The CDR3 is 15 amino acids. V was pared by 4 bases and J by 3 bases, with 8 bases of the junction left unmatched. The CDR3 DNA sequence: TGTGCCAGCAGCCTGGAGGACAGGGGTTACTACGAGCAGTACTTC. Residues: CASSLEDRGYYEQYF.

V usage is TRBV3-1 (or the pseudogene TRBV3-2) and J usage is TRBJ1-2, with 7 bases that match TRBD1. The CDR3 runs to 14 residues. With 4 bases clipped from V and 9 bases from J, the junction kept 11 bases outside the gene matches. The germline V gene has CDR1 LGHDT and CDR2 YNNKEL (reference sequence). As DNA, the CDR3 is TGTGCCAGCAGCCCCATTCTAACGGGACAGAGCTACACCTTC. Its translation: CASSPILTGQSYTF.

The chain uses TRBV19 and TRBJ2-5; perhaps TRBD1 as D (5 bases). Germline values: CDR1 LNHDA, CDR2 SQIVND (reference sequence). CDR3 length equals 13 residues. Trimming removed 3 bases from V and 4 bases from J, with 9 bases in between. The CDR3 region has the DNA TGTGCCAGTAGTATCTTCAGGGCAGAGACCCAGTACTTC. This sequence encodes CASSIFRAETQYF.

The rearrangement uses TRBV2 and TRBJ1-5; the D is unclear. This CDR3 spans 14 amino acids. The germline CDR1 and CDR2 sequences are SNHLY and FYNNEI. Between the trimmed V and J ends, which lost 7 bases and 10 bases, there was a span of 20 bases. In DNA, the CDR3 is TGTGCCAGCAAACGGGATCTGCAGCAACAACCCCAGCATTTT. Its translation is CASKRDLQQQPQHF.

Regarding this clone: This same CDR3 is encoded by further DNA sequences in the sample. J is TRBJ1-3 and V is TRBV19, with a weak D call TRBD1 (6 bases). The ends were cut back, 3 bases at V and 4 bases at J, with 7 bases in the middle. Germline loops: CDR1 LNHDA, CDR2 SQIVND (reference sequence). CDR3 length: 13 residues. The CDR3 protein is CASSMGAGNTIYF. DNA for the CDR3: TGTGCCAGTAGTATGGGGGCCGGAAACACCATATATTTT.

The gene calls are TRBV6-6 and TRBJ2-7; D possibly corresponds to TRBD1 (6 bases). The CDR3 loop spans 13 amino acids. Germline-derived CDR1 and CDR2 are MNHNY and SVGAGI (reference sequence). V lost 10 bases and J 2 bases, leaving 15 bases between the germline ends. CDR3 in amino acids: CATRTGTTYEQYF. Written as DNA, the CDR3 is TGTGCCACACGGACCGGGACAACCTACGAGCAGTACTTC.

The J gene is TRBJ1-4, the V gene TRBV30; a weak D match, TRBD1 (5 bases). V dropped 2 bases and J dropped 8 bases, with 12 bases sitting between them. The germline V gene encodes CDR1 GTSNPN and CDR2 SVGIG (reference sequence). The CDR3 totals 13 residues. CDR3 bases: TGTGCCTGGAGTTTCACAGGTTGGGAAAAACTGTTTTTT. Translating gives CAWSFTGWEKLFF.

The chain combines TRBV30 with TRBJ1-1; 7 bases map to TRBD1. This CDR3 has 11 residues. The V and J ends lost 6 bases and 10 bases, in that order; junction bases with no gene match: 8. CDR1 is GTSNPN, CDR2 SVGIG, per germline (reference sequence). The CDR3: CACTGVGGAFF. CDR3 nucleotide sequence: TGTGCCTGCACAGGGGTTGGGGGAGCTTTCTTT.

This chain connects TRBV4-2 to TRBJ1-4; 8 bases fit TRBD1. Germline V lookup: CDR1 LGHNA, CDR2 YNFKEQ. The ends lost 4 bases at V and 3 bases at J; junction bases unmatched: 4. The CDR3 runs 15 residues. DNA of the CDR3: TGTGCCAGCAGCCCTGACAGGGGATCTAATGAAAAACTGTTTTTT. Translation: CASSPDRGSNEKLFF.

This clone was counted a single time. V is TRBV7-9 and J is TRBJ1-5, with 10 bases matching TRBD1. The CDR3 loop spans 16 amino acids. The junction had 4 bases not matched to a gene; V was cut back by 1 base and J by 4 bases. The germline V gene encodes CDR1 SEHNR and CDR2 FQNEAQ (reference sequence). CDR3 residues: CASSLGPGQGNQPQHF. DNA for the CDR3: TGTGCCAGCAGCTTAGGACCGGGACAGGGGAATCAGCCCCAGCATTTT.

This clone was observed once. V and J are TRBV30 and TRBJ1-6, with TRBD1 matching 8 bases. The CDR3 loop spans 16 amino acids. Germline V gene data show CDR1 as GTSNPN and CDR2 as SVGIG (reference sequence). V lost 5 bases and J lost 6; bases outside the gene matches: 12. The CDR3 here is CAWGGQGRLGNSPLHF. DNA of the CDR3: TGTGCCTGGGGAGGACAGGGACGTTTGGGTAATTCACCCCTCCACTTT.

Many counts were recorded for this clone. This chain joins TRBV3-1 (or the pseudogene TRBV3-2) and TRBJ1-2, with D perhaps matching TRBD1 (5 bases). CDR1 is LGHDT and CDR2 is YNNKEL in the germline V gene (reference sequence). Between the trimmed V and J ends, which lost 0 bases and 6 bases, there was a span of 11 bases. This CDR3 contains 14 residues. The CDR3 region is CASSQDGRVDGYTF. Here the CDR3 DNA reads TGTGCCAGCAGCCAAGACGGCAGGGTTGATGGCTACACCTTC.